The 28 T cell receptor beta chains listed next were all sequenced from one sample in a study of T cell responses to AZD1222 COVID-19 vaccine. This table comes from immunoSEQ multiplex PCR, and its TCRdb copy is limited to in-frame clones, with some not included. The sample yields about 85,000 clones, roughly nine tenths seen once. Source: peripheral blood, taken on day 0 of AZD1222 vaccination. The receptors here all came from an adult in good health.

The chain combines TRBV7-9 with TRBJ2-7; D possibly corresponds to TRBD1 (6 bases). V lost 1 base to trimming and J lost 5 bases, with 12 bases between them. The germline CDR1 and CDR2 sequences are SEHNR and FQNEAQ (reference sequence). The CDR3 covers 14 residues. CDR3 in DNA: TGTGCCAGCAGCTTAGGTCAGGGGACCCACGAGCAGTACTTC. Protein sequence: CASSLGQGTHEQYF.

The chain links TRBV5-1 to TRBJ2-3; the D gene is possibly TRBD2 (7 bases). CDR3 size: 17 residues. V lost 3 bases and J lost 5, with 22 bases in between. Germline V gene lookup returns CDR1 SGHRS and CDR2 YFSETQ. CDR3 protein: CASSSGASGGAGDTQYF. CDR3 nucleotides: TGCGCCAGCAGCTCGGGGGCCTCTGGGGGGGCCGGAGATACGCAGTATTTT.

The chain joins TRBV12-3 or TRBV12-4 to TRBJ1-1; D is unresolved. This CDR3 contains 13 residues. The V and J ends lost 5 bases and 2 bases respectively, with 9 bases between them. DNA of the CDR3: TGTGCCAGCAGTCCCCCTCTCAACACTGAAGCTTTCTTT. Its translation: CASSPPLNTEAFF.

V usage is TRBV9 and J usage is TRBJ2-1, with D possibly being TRBD2 (5 bases). From germline, CDR1 is SGDLS and CDR2 YYNGEE. Trimming stripped 0 bases from V and 6 bases from J, with 13 bases between. The CDR3 covers 15 residues. The CDR3 DNA follows: TGTGCCAGCAGCGTAGAGCGGTGGGCATTCAATGAGCAGTTCTTC. Its protein product is CASSVERWAFNEQFF.

V and J are TRBV27 and TRBJ1-4, with TRBD1 matching over 7 bases. The V and J ends lost 1 base and 7 bases, in that order; junction bases with no gene match: 9. CDR3 size: 16 residues. Germline loops: CDR1 MNHEY, CDR2 SMNVEV (reference sequence). DNA of the CDR3: TGTGCCAGCAGTTTATTTCTGGGCAGGGGGACTGAAAAACTGTTTTTT. This sequence encodes CASSLFLGRGTEKLFF.

V is TRBV5-8 and J is TRBJ1-5; 9 positions agree with TRBD1. The CDR3 is 15 residues long. With 3 bases clipped from V and 4 bases from J, the junction kept 5 bases outside the gene matches. Germline loops: CDR1 SGHTS, CDR2 YDEGEE. CDR3 bases: TGTGCCAGCAGCTCTCCAGGACAGGGGAATCAGCCCCAGCATTTT. Protein: CASSSPGQGNQPQHF.

V is TRBV3-1 (or the pseudogene TRBV3-2) and J is TRBJ2-7; D is perhaps TRBD2 (6 bases). Trimming removed 4 bases at V and 4 bases at J, with 11 bases between. The germline gives CDR1 LGHDT, CDR2 YNNKEL (reference sequence). The CDR3 sequence is 13 residues long. CDR3 protein: CASSLQEGYEQYF. Here the CDR3 DNA reads TGTGCCAGCAGCCTTCAGGAGGGGTACGAGCAGTACTTC.

V is TRBV19 and J is TRBJ2-7, with D perhaps matching TRBD1 (6 bases). V was cut by 3 bases and J by 2 bases, with 20 bases left in between. The CDR3 has 17 amino acids. Germline-derived CDR1 and CDR2 are LNHDA and SQIVND (reference sequence). DNA of the CDR3: TGTGCCAGTAGTATTTTTGCGGGTGGGGGCGCCACCTACGAGCAGTACTTC. Translating gives CASSIFAGGGATYEQYF.

This clone was observed a handful of times. J is TRBJ1-5 and V is TRBV28; 8 bases align to TRBD1. V gave up 6 bases and J gave up 7 bases; unmatched junction bases: 5. CDR1 and CDR2 from the germline V gene are MDHEN and SYDVKM. The CDR3 loop spans 13 amino acids. In DNA form, the CDR3 reads TGTGCCAGCAGACCACAGGGGGAACAGCCCCAGCATTTT. This gives the protein CASRPQGEQPQHF.

The chain has TRBV7-8 and TRBJ2-1; a possible D gene is TRBD1 (6 bases). Germline CDR1 reads SGHVS; CDR2 reads FQNEAQ. The CDR3 runs to 17 residues. Deletions cut 5 bases from V and 2 bases from J, with 19 bases between. The CDR3 spells CASSPTDRSAPYNEQFF. The CDR3 DNA sequence: TGTGCCAGCAGCCCAACCGACAGGTCCGCCCCCTACAATGAGCAGTTCTTC. Combining the CDR3 with reference TRBV7-8 and TRBJ2-1 gives the whole variable domain GAGVSQSPRYKVAKRGQDVALRCDPISGHVSLFWYQQALGQGPEFLTYFQNEAQLDKSGLPSDRFFAERPEGSVSTLKIQRTQQEDSAVYLCASSPTDRSAPYNEQFFGPGTRLTVL.

V gene TRBV6-5 combines with J gene TRBJ2-7; no clear D gene. Deletions cut 0 bases from V and 2 bases from J, with 11 bases between. Germline V gene lookup returns CDR1 MNHEY and CDR2 SVGAGI. The CDR3 contains 15 residues. CDR3 nucleotides: TGTGCCAGCAGTTACTCGGGTGGGTCCCCCTACGAGCAGTACTTC. Its protein is CASSYSGGSPYEQYF.

The genes are TRBV15 and TRBJ1-1; TRBD1 might be the D (5 bases). Germline assignment: CDR1 LNHNV and CDR2 YYDKDF (reference sequence). V was cut by 0 bases and J by 4 bases, with 15 bases left in between. There are 16 residues in the CDR3. CDR3 in DNA: TGTGCCACCAGCAGAGACCCAGGACACCTCAGCACTGAAGCTTTCTTT. Translating gives CATSRDPGHLSTEAFF.

This clone turned up a few times. The genes are TRBV6-5 and TRBJ1-5; D remains ambiguous. V shed 6 bases and J shed 6 bases, with 15 bases lying between them. CDR3 length equals 14 residues. CDR1 and CDR2 from the germline V gene are MNHEY and SVGAGI. CDR3 nucleotide sequence: TGTGCCAGCAGGAGCTGGGGAGGAAGTCAGCCCCAGCATTTT. Its translation: CASRSWGGSQPQHF.

The rearrangement joins TRBV7-8 to TRBJ2-3; either TRBD1 or TRBD2 may supply D (5 bases each). Trimming removed 5 bases from V and 0 bases from J, with 9 bases in between. This CDR3 is 14 amino acids long. Germline V gene sequence: CDR1 SGHVS, CDR2 FQNEAQ. CDR3 sequence (DNA): TGTGCCAGCAGCCACCGGGACAGCACAGATACGCAGTATTTT. Protein product: CASSHRDSTDTQYF.

The chain employs TRBV7-6 and TRBJ2-2; D is undetermined. Germline V gene lookup returns CDR1 SGHVS and CDR2 FNYEAQ. This CDR3 is 13 amino acids long. Trimming removed 3 bases from V and 3 bases from J, with 5 bases in between. CDR3 DNA: TGTGCCAGCAGCTTGACGTACACCGGGGAGCTGTTTTTT. It encodes CASSLTYTGELFF.

This chain links TRBV5-1 with TRBJ2-1; weak D call: TRBD1 (6 bases). V lost 4 bases to trimming and J lost 1 base, with 15 bases between them. Germline loops: CDR1 SGHRS, CDR2 YFSETQ. This CDR3 has 16 residues. CDR3 sequence: CASSLYRAPSYNEQFF. The CDR3 DNA sequence: TGCGCCAGCAGCCTCTACAGGGCGCCTTCCTACAATGAGCAGTTCTTC. Full variable domain (missing parts from reference TRBV5-1 and TRBJ2-1): KAGVTQTPRYLIKTRGQQVTLSCSPISGHRSVSWYQQTPGQGLQFLFEYFSETQRNKGNFPGRFSGRQFSNSRSEMNVSTLELGDSALYLCASSLYRAPSYNEQFFGPGTRLTVL.

V and J are TRBV9 and TRBJ1-3, with a possible D match to TRBD1 (6 bases). From germline, CDR1 is SGDLS and CDR2 YYNGEE. This CDR3 contains 15 residues. Between the trimmed V and J ends, which lost 0 bases and 8 bases, there was a span of 15 bases. DNA for the CDR3: TGTGCCAGCAGCGTAGCGGGGGGCAGGGTCGACACCATATATTTT. Protein product: CASSVAGGRVDTIYF.

The V and J genes are TRBV21-1 and TRBJ2-2. TRBV21-1 is deemed a pseudogene. CDR3 size: 16 residues. This CDR3 is CASSKNSTANTGELFF. The CDR3 nucleotides are TGTGCCAGCAGCAAAAATTCGACGGCGAACACCGGGGAGCTGTTTTTT.

This rearrangement joins TRBV25-1 to TRBJ1-1; D not certain. CDR1 is MGHDK and CDR2 is SYGVNS in the germline V gene. Deletions cut 5 bases from V and 2 bases from J, with 9 bases between. The CDR3 spans 13 residues. The CDR3 nucleotides are TGTGCCAGCAGTCGGACTGAAAACACTGAAGCTTTCTTT. Its protein is CASSRTENTEAFF.

The chain joins TRBV28 to TRBJ1-5, with D perhaps matching TRBD1 (6 bases). V gave up 10 bases and J gave up 4 bases, with 17 bases separating them. Germline CDR1 MDHEN, CDR2 SYDVKM. This CDR3 region has 14 residues. CDR3 bases: TGTGCCACCTTGGCGTTTACAGGGAATCAGCCCCAGCATTTT. This gives the protein CATLAFTGNQPQHF.

The V call is TRBV5-1, the J call TRBJ2-3; 8 nucleotides line up with TRBD2. The CDR3 extends over 15 amino acids. Germline V gives CDR1 SGHRS, CDR2 YFSETQ. V was pared by 0 bases and J by 0 bases, with 0 bases of the junction left unmatched. DNA of the CDR3: TGCGCCAGCAGCTTGGCGGGAGGGAGCACAGATACGCAGTATTTT. This gives the protein CASSLAGGSTDTQYF.

The V gene is TRBV3-1 (or the pseudogene TRBV3-2), the J gene TRBJ2-3, with TRBD2 matching 8 bases. The CDR3 extends over 16 amino acids. Germline V CDR1 and CDR2: LGHDT, YNNKEL (reference sequence). Trimming took 5 bases from V and 2 from J; bases not matched to a gene: 9. The DNA of the CDR3 is TGTGCCAGCAGCGGAATCGTAGCGGGAATCACAGATACGCAGTATTTT. It codes for CASSGIVAGITDTQYF.

CDR3 amino acids: CAISALAVSSYEQYF. CDR3 in DNA: TGTGCCATCAGTGCACTAGCGGTAAGCTCCTACGAGCAGTACTTC. The V call is TRBV10-3, the J call TRBJ2-7; 8 positions match TRBD2. The CDR3 sequence is 15 residues long. Germline-derived CDR1 and CDR2 are ENHRY and SYGVKD. The trim removed 4 bases at V and 0 bases at J, leaving 5 bases unmatched.

The J gene is TRBJ2-7, the V gene TRBV5-5; D may be TRBD1 (6 bases). Per germline, CDR1 SGHKS and CDR2 YYEKEE (reference sequence). The CDR3 is 12 amino acids. The V end was cut by 7 bases, the J end by 6 bases, with 14 bases between. CDR3 in amino acids: CASSTGLVEQYF. DNA of the CDR3: TGTGCCAGCTCTACAGGGTTAGTCGAGCAGTACTTC.

V usage is TRBV6-1 and J usage is TRBJ2-7, with D perhaps matching TRBD1 or TRBD2 (6 bases each). CDR3 size: 15 residues. Trimming took 1 base from V and 2 from J, leaving 12 bases between them. Germline CDR1 and CDR2: MNHNS and SASEGT. This CDR3 reads CASSEEGGGPYEQYF. The CDR3 region has the DNA TGTGCCAGCAGTGAAGAGGGGGGAGGCCCCTACGAGCAGTACTTC.

The chain recombines TRBV11-2 with TRBJ2-1, with 11 bases lining up with TRBD2. Trimming cost V 0 bases and J 5 bases; bases outside gene matches: 9. Germline V CDR1 and CDR2: SGHAT, FQNNGV. The CDR3 is 18 amino acids. In DNA form, the CDR3 reads TGTGCCAGCAGCTTAGATAGGGTCGGACTAGCGGGCGACAATGAGCAGTTCTTC. This codes for CASSLDRVGLAGDNEQFF.

The chain recombines TRBV10-3 with TRBJ2-7, with D perhaps matching TRBD2 (6 bases). V lost 2 bases, J lost 5 bases, and 13 bases lay in between. The length of the CDR3 is 14 residues. Per the germline V gene, CDR1 is ENHRY and CDR2 is SYGVKD. The CDR3 region has the DNA TGTGCCATCAGTGAGGGTCGGGGGAGGAACGAGCAGTACTTC. Protein: CAISEGRGRNEQYF.

The V call is TRBV23-1, the J call TRBJ1-4; no clear D. TRBV23-1 is marked as an open reading frame, function uncertain. This CDR3 has 12 amino acids. V was cut by 1 base and J by 11 bases, with 8 bases left in between. The CDR3 sequence is CASSQLVQKLFF. The CDR3 DNA reads TGCGCCAGCAGTCAATTAGTGCAGAAACTGTTTTTT.